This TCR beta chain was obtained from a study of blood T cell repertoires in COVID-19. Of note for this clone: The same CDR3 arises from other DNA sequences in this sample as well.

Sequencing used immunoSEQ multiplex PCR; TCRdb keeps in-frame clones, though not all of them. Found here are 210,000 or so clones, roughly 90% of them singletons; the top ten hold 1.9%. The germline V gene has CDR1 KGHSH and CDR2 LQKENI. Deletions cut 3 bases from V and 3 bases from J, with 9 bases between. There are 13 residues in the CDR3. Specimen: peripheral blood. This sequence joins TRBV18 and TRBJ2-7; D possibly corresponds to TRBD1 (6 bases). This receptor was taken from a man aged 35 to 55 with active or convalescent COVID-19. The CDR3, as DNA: TGTGCCAGCTCACCTAACAGGGACTACGAGCAGTACTTC. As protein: CASSPNRDYEQYF.